The clone carrying this T cell receptor (beta chain) was counted between two and nine times. What it recognizes is unknown. Trimming stripped 5 bases from V and 0 bases from J, with 11 bases between. The CDR3 is 15 amino acids. The V gene's germline CDR1 is LNHDA and CDR2 SQIVND (reference sequence). The data were obtained in a study of T cell responses to AZD1222 COVID-19 vaccine. Regarding the study as a whole: At baseline, just 5 or 6 AZD1222 recipients tested seropositive.

Libraries were prepared by immunoSEQ multiplex PCR; TCRdb keeps only in-frame clonotypes and omits some of them. The sample carries about 94,000 clones, around 85% recorded once. The V and J genes are TRBV19 and TRBJ1-5; a possible D gene is TRBD1 (5 bases). The sequence was obtained from an adult who received the AZD1222 COVID-19 vaccine. Specimen: peripheral blood, collected 28 days after the second AZD1222 dose. This CDR3 is CASSYPGHSNQPQHF. CDR3 sequence (DNA): TGTGCCAGTAGTTACCCTGGACATAGCAATCAGCCCCAGCATTTT.